This T cell receptor (beta chain) was identified in a study of beta chain features in type 1 diabetes. Overall study results and limits: Shorter TCRB CDR3s, moderately but significantly so, marked every one of the four CD4+ subsets in Type 1 diabetes patients.

J gave up 1 base and V 3 bases, and 0 bases lay outside the gene matches. This CDR3 contains 15 residues. Expressed TCRB transcripts were sequenced after all isolated RNA was converted to cDNA. TCRdb's copy holds only in-frame clones and misses some; the assay was immunoSEQ multiplex PCR. The table has about 700,000 clones, 13% seen once; the top ten hold less than 0.025%. As for this clone: Its antigen remains unidentified.

Material: naive CD4+ T cells from blood. This sequence joins TRBV23-1 and TRBJ2-3, with 11 bases fitting TRBD2. TRBV23-1 falls under the ORF class, with uncertain function. This TCR was sampled from a man aged 18-30 years with type 1 diabetes. The CDR3 bases are TGCGCCAGCAGTCATAGCGGGGGGGGCACAGATACGCAGTATTTT. Its translation: CASSHSGGGTDTQYF.